Listed below are T cell receptor beta chains from one sample, sequenced in a study of T cells after yellow fever vaccination. TCRdb independently ran MiXCR on the 5' RACE reads; one entry per CDR3 protein. Among 500,000 to 650,000 distinct CDR3 sequences, around 16% were seen once, and the ten largest hold 15% to 20%. Specimen: PBMCs, collected 5 to 6 days after the first yellow fever vaccination. The receptors here all came from a man aged 18 to 29 who received the YFV17D yellow fever vaccine. Both conserved end residues are part of each CDR3. The D gene is left open where the match is weak. Only some rows state a clone size, as once, few, many or a class for expanded clones.

>once|TRBV3-1|TRBJ1-5|NA
CASSQGRYQPQHF
TGTGCCAGCAGCCAAGGACGGTATCAGCCCCAGCATTTT
>NA|TRBV5-1|TRBJ1-1|NA
CASSLGAGGQNTEAFF
TGCGCCAGCAGCTTGGGGGCGGGGGGCCAGAACACTGAAGCTTTCTTT
>NA|TRBV19|TRBJ2-1|NA
CASSKYSGTYNEQFF
TGTGCCAGTAGTAAGTACTCCGGGACCTACAATGAGCAGTTCTTC
>few|TRBV7-7|TRBJ2-3|TRBD1
CASSLRGLEDTQYF
TGTGCTAGCAGCTTGAGGGGGCTGGAAGATACGCAGTATTTT
>NA|TRBV2|TRBJ2-7|TRBD1
CASSEAGAGGYEQYF
TGTGCCAGCAGTGAAGCAGGGGCAGGGGGCTACGAGCAGTACTTC
>NA|TRBV12-3/TRBV12-4|TRBJ1-1|NA
CASTLSGNTEAFF
TGTGCCAGCACTCTGAGTGGGAACACTGAAGCTTTCTTT
>NA|TRBV15|TRBJ1-2|TRBD1
CATSGYRGPRYGYTF
TGTGCCACCAGCGGCTACAGGGGGCCGCGCTATGGCTACACCTTC
>many|TRBV29-1|TRBJ2-5|NA
CSVVAAGPLETQYF
TGCAGCGTTGTCGCTGCAGGCCCGCTGGAGACCCAGTACTTC
>many|TRBV5-1|TRBJ2-1|TRBD2
CASSLSGGGNEQFF
TGCGCCAGCAGCTTGAGTGGCGGGGGGAATGAGCAGTTCTTC
>NA|TRBV6-2/TRBV6-3|TRBJ1-2|NA
CATETLTDGYTF
TGTGCCACCGAGACTTTAACAGATGGCTACACCTTC
>NA|TRBV7-9|TRBJ2-1|TRBD1
CASRKQGASHNEQFF
TGTGCCAGCAGAAAACAGGGGGCCTCCCACAATGAGCAGTTCTTC
>many|TRBV5-1|TRBJ2-7|TRBD2
CASSPTGGSYEQYF
TGCGCCAGCAGCCCCACGGGGGGCTCCTACGAGCAGTACTTC
>NA|TRBV20-1|TRBJ1-2|NA
CSASRGIKGYTF
TGCAGTGCCTCCAGGGGCATCAAAGGCTACACCTTC
>few|TRBV28|TRBJ2-1|TRBD2
CASRAGGLDEQFF
TGTGCCAGCCGTGCGGGGGGGCTTGATGAGCAGTTCTTC
>NA|TRBV7-9|TRBJ2-1|NA
CASSLAANYNEQFF
TGTGCCAGCAGCTTAGCGGCCAACTACAATGAGCAGTTCTTC
>NA|TRBV5-1|TRBJ1-1|NA
CASSPFGTYTVGAFF
TGCGCCAGCAGCCCCTTCGGGACGTACACTGTTGGAGCTTTCTTT
>few|TRBV7-2|TRBJ2-7|TRBD1
CASSFGQGSYEQYF
TGTGCCAGCAGCTTTGGACAGGGATCCTACGAGCAGTACTTC
>few|TRBV18|TRBJ2-3|TRBD2
CASSPKRGGITDTQYF
TGTGCCAGCTCACCGAAGCGGGGGGGCATCACAGATACGCAGTATTTT
>NA|TRBV4-3|TRBJ2-1|NA
CASSQVVWGASYNEQFF
TGCGCCAGCAGCCAAGTTGTGTGGGGGGCCTCCTACAATGAGCAGTTCTTC
>NA|TRBV9|TRBJ1-2|NA
CASSVDTHLYGYTF
TGTGCCAGCAGCGTGGACACACACCTCTATGGCTACACCTTC
>few|TRBV6-2/TRBV6-3|TRBJ2-1|NA
CASSYGGGPYNEQFF
TGTGCCAGCAGTTATGGCGGGGGCCCTTACAATGAGCAGTTCTTC
>NA|TRBV5-1|TRBJ2-3|NA
CASTLRGAISTDTQYF
TGCGCCAGCACCCTCCGGGGGGCTATTAGCACAGATACGCAGTATTTT
>NA|TRBV7-9|TRBJ2-5|TRBD2
CASSSRRGVEETQYF
TGTGCCAGCAGCTCCCGCCGGGGGGTGGAAGAGACCCAGTACTTC
>NA|TRBV4-1|TRBJ2-7|NA
CASSQEQSTYEQYF
TGCGCCAGCAGCCAAGAACAGAGTACCTACGAGCAGTACTTC
>few|TRBV20-1|TRBJ2-5|NA
CSTARTAKETQYF
TGCAGTACTGCCCGGACAGCGAAAGAGACCCAGTACTTC
>few|TRBV7-9|TRBJ1-1|NA
CASSSLGGYTEAFF
TGTGCCAGCAGCTCCCTCGGGGGGTACACTGAAGCTTTCTTT
>NA|TRBV24-1|TRBJ2-5|TRBD2
CATSDTTSPGLGRETQYF
TGTGCCACCAGTGATACAACCTCGCCGGGACTAGGTCGGGAGACCCAGTACTTC
>few|TRBV5-1|TRBJ2-5|TRBD2
CASSLSPPGGPKTQYF
TGCGCCAGCAGCCTCTCCCCTCCGGGGGGGCCAAAGACCCAGTACTTC
>NA|TRBV4-3|TRBJ1-2|NA
CASSQGNRVGYGYTF
TGCGCCAGCAGCCAAGGGAACAGGGTAGGATATGGCTACACCTTC
>NA|TRBV4-1|TRBJ2-5|NA
CASSPRNTGLGETQYF
TGCGCCAGCAGTCCCCGTAATACAGGGTTGGGGGAGACCCAGTACTTC
>NA|TRBV6-2/TRBV6-3|TRBJ1-2|NA
CASRTGHLTNYGYTF
TGTGCCAGCAGAACGGGACACCTCACTAACTATGGCTACACCTTC
>few|TRBV18|TRBJ2-6|NA
CASSPGVRSGANVLTF
TGTGCCAGCTCACCGGGGGTGAGATCTGGGGCCAACGTCCTGACTTTC
>NA|TRBV27|TRBJ1-1|NA
CASSRNRALDTEAFF
TGTGCCAGCAGTAGGAACAGGGCGCTGGACACTGAAGCTTTCTTT
>few|TRBV5-1|TRBJ1-1|NA
CASSIGSTGNTEAFF
TGCGCCAGCAGCATAGGGTCCACAGGGAACACTGAAGCTTTCTTT
>NA|TRBV12-3/TRBV12-4|TRBJ2-3|NA
CASSMQRITDTQYF
TGTGCCAGCAGTATGCAGCGAATCACAGATACGCAGTATTTT
>NA|TRBV7-8|TRBJ2-1|TRBD2
CASSSRRLAGGYNEQFF
TGTGCCAGCAGCTCCCGTCGGCTAGCGGGGGGCTACAATGAGCAGTTCTTC
>NA|TRBV3-1|TRBJ1-2|NA
CASSQVFAGYTF
TGTGCCAGCAGCCAAGTATTTGCTGGCTACACCTTC
>once|TRBV4-2|TRBJ2-7|TRBD2
CASSQQFGGAGGLINYEQYF
TGTGCCAGCAGCCAACAATTCGGGGGAGCGGGGGGGCTAATTAACTACGAGCAGTACTTC
>NA|TRBV3-1|TRBJ1-6|NA
CAVRTGTNSPLHF
TGTGCCGTCCGAACAGGGACCAATTCACCCCTCCACTTT
>many|TRBV11-2|TRBJ2-3|NA
CASSLTSDTQYF
TGTGCCAGCAGTTTAACGTCAGATACGCAGTATTTT
>few|TRBV20-1|TRBJ2-2|NA
CSARVGLDDTGELFF
TGCAGTGCTAGGGTAGGGCTTGACGACACCGGGGAGCTGTTTTTT
>NA|TRBV30|TRBJ2-5|NA
CAWSAGRPETQYF
TGTGCCTGGAGTGCCGGCAGACCAGAGACCCAGTACTTC
>few|TRBV12-3/TRBV12-4|TRBJ1-1|NA
CASSLAEIPEAFF
TGTGCCAGCAGTTTAGCTGAAATTCCTGAAGCTTTCTTT
>NA|TRBV5-1|TRBJ2-3|NA
CASSLAGLSTQYF
TGCGCCAGCAGCTTGGCAGGTCTAAGTACGCAGTATTTT
>many|TRBV24-1|TRBJ1-1|NA
CATSVGSGTEAFF
TGTGCCACCAGTGTGGGATCCGGCACTGAAGCTTTCTTT
>few|TRBV6-1|TRBJ2-2|TRBD1
CASRSQGVKAGELFF
TGTGCCAGCAGATCACAGGGGGTGAAAGCCGGGGAGCTGTTTTTT
>few|TRBV27|TRBJ2-5|NA
CASSFLRQETQYF
TGTGCCAGCAGTTTTTTACGCCAAGAGACCCAGTACTTC
>NA|TRBV6-2/TRBV6-3|TRBJ2-1|NA
CASSYGPEAYNEQFF
TGTGCCAGCAGTTACGGACCGGAGGCCTACAATGAGCAGTTCTTC
>few|TRBV18|TRBJ2-1|NA
CASSPRHNNEQFF
TGTGCCAGCTCACCACGGCACAACAATGAGCAGTTCTTC
>few|TRBV19|TRBJ2-1|TRBD2
CASSMNGGTYNEQFF
TGTGCCAGTAGTATGAACGGGGGGACTTACAATGAGCAGTTCTTC
>NA|TRBV7-2|TRBJ2-1|TRBD2
CASSATGGRYNEQFF
TGTGCCAGCAGCGCTACGGGGGGGCGATACAATGAGCAGTTCTTC
>NA|TRBV6-1|TRBJ2-5|NA
CASSLYVDRQETQYF
TGTGCCAGCAGCCTATACGTTGACCGACAAGAGACCCAGTACTTC
>many|TRBV12-3/TRBV12-4|TRBJ2-3|NA
CASSFNPTDTQYF
TGTGCCAGCAGTTTTAACCCTACAGATACGCAGTATTTT